This is a list of T cell receptor beta chains from one sample in a study of blood T cell repertoires in COVID-19. Sequencing was performed with immunoSEQ multiplex PCR; in TCRdb, only in-frame clones are kept and a portion is missing. The table lists 150,000 to 200,000 clones, 75% to 80% of them singletons. The sample was peripheral blood. Receptor source: a woman between 65 and 79 years old with acute or convalescent COVID-19. The conserved cysteine and the conserved F or W are not part of the CDR3 here. D genes are given only for firm matches.

TRBJ2-1 TRBV3-1/TRBV3-2 NA ASSQGRLGEQF
TRBJ2-1 TRBV4-1 NA ASSRDNEQF
TRBJ2-1 TRBV10-3 TRBD1 ASRPGQGAWNEQF
TRBJ2-3 TRBV21-1 NA ATSVFQGLAGLISTDTQY
TRBJ2-1 TRBV2 TRBD2 ASSRFGGSGTSYNEQF
TRBJ2-7 TRBV28 NA ASRIQENEQY
TRBJ2-3 TRBV30 TRBD2 AWRGLAGVGDTQY
TRBJ1-5 TRBV28 NA ASSSYRYSNQPQH
TRBJ2-3 TRBV18 NA ASSPTTTDTQY
TRBJ2-5 TRBV5-4 NA ASSLAGIGETQY
TRBJ2-5 TRBV27 NA ASSFGGLKYQETQY
TRBJ2-1 TRBV7-6 TRBD2 ASSVQAGAYNEQF
TRBJ1-2 TRBV2 TRBD1 ASSEATGSWGGYT
TRBJ2-7 TRBV7-9 TRBD1 ASSSKGDRVTYEQY
TRBJ1-5 TRBV6-6 NA ASSSQGNQPQH
TRBJ2-5 TRBV7-9 TRBD2 ASSLGETSGNQETQY
TRBJ1-4 TRBV14 NA ASSPRGTYEKLF
TRBJ2-2 TRBV7-9 TRBD1 ASSARTGGTGELF
TRBJ2-5 TRBV7-9 NA ASSVGLRGETQY
TRBJ2-1 TRBV7-2 TRBD2 ASSVGTIYNEQF
TRBJ1-2 TRBV19 NA ASRRREQALSGYT
TRBJ2-1 TRBV19 TRBD1 ASSRGSGNEQF
TRBJ2-3 TRBV24-1 NA ATSFGGGSTDTQY
TRBJ2-2 TRBV7-9 NA ASSARSGSNTGELF
TRBJ2-1 TRBV10-3 TRBD2 AISESLSSGSNEQF
TRBJ1-2 TRBV5-1 NA ASSLNPTNEGYT
TRBJ2-7 TRBV3-1/TRBV3-2 NA ASSQDDRSEQY
TRBJ2-3 TRBV18 NA ASSPGRRQNTDTQY
TRBJ2-7 TRBV3-1/TRBV3-2 TRBD2 ASSLTSGSLYEQY
TRBJ2-1 TRBV13 TRBD2 ASSLVAGGPGEQF
TRBJ1-1 TRBV5-4 TRBD1 ASSWPGQVPEAF
TRBJ2-4 TRBV20-1 NA SASQGTRNIQY
TRBJ1-2 TRBV7-9 NA ASSFPQGLNYGYT
TRBJ1-5 TRBV30 NA AWSDRADQPQH
TRBJ1-1 TRBV25-1 NA ASSVTGGTEAF
TRBJ2-1 TRBV3-1/TRBV3-2 TRBD1 ASKNSGQGLNNEQF
TRBJ2-7 TRBV5-4 TRBD2 ASSSPGLAGDIEQY
TRBJ2-2 TRBV28 NA ASSPTIGGPGELF
TRBJ2-7 TRBV7-2 NA ASSLVRENYEQY
TRBJ1-6 TRBV5-1 TRBD1 ASSPEPQGVNSPLH
TRBJ2-1 TRBV19 TRBD2 ASATGTSGSNEQF
TRBJ1-2 TRBV6-6 TRBD1 ASSAGQGDYGYT
TRBJ2-3 TRBV5-1 TRBD2 ASSYESGRTDTQY
TRBJ1-3 TRBV18 NA ASSPSGSRNTIY
TRBJ2-1 TRBV15 TRBD2 ATSRDFSGSGEQF
TRBJ2-5 TRBV5-1 TRBD1 ASSLRGTAQETQY
TRBJ1-2 TRBV27 NA ASSFRGTYGYT